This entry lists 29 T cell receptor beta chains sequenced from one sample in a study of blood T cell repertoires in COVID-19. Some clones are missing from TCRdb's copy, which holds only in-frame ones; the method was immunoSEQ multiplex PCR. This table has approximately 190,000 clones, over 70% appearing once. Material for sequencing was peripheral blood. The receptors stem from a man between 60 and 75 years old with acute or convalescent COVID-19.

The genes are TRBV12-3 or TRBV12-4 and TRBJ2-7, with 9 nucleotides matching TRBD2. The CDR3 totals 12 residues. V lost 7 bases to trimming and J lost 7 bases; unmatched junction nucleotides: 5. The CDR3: CASNLLAGEQYF. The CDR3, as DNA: TGTGCCAGCAACCTCCTAGCGGGAGAGCAGTACTTC.

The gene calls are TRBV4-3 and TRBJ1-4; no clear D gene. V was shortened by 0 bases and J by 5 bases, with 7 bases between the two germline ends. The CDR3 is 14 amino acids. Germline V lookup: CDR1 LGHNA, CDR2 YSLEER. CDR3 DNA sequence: TGCGCCAGCAGCCAAGATTGGGCAAATGAAAAACTGTTTTTT. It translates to CASSQDWANEKLFF.

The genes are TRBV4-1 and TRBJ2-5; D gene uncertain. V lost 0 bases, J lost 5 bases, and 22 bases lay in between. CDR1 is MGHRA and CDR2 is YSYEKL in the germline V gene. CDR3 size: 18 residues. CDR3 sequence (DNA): TGCGCCAGCAGCCAAGATAGGTTGGCGCCTAGGCCGGTGGAGACCCAGTACTTC. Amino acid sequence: CASSQDRLAPRPVETQYF.

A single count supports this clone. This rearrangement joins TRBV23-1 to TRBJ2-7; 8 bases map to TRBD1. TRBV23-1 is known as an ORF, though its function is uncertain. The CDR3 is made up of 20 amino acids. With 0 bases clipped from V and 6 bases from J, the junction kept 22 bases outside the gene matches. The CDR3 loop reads CASSQSFKSARDRRHLEQYF. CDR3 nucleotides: TGCGCCAGCAGTCAATCGTTCAAATCCGCCCGGGACAGGCGACATCTCGAGCAGTACTTC.

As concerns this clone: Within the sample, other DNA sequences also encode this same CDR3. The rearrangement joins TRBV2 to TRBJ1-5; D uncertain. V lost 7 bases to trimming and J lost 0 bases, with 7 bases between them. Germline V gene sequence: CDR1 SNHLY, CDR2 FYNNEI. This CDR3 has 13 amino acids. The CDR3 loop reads CASKRDSNQPQHF. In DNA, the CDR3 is TGTGCCAGCAAGAGAGATAGCAATCAGCCCCAGCATTTT.

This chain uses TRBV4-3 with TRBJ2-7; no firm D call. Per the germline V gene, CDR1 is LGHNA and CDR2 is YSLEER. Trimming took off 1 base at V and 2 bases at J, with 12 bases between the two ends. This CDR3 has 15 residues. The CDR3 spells CASSQAYPVTYEQYF. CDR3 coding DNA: TGCGCCAGCAGCCAAGCTTATCCGGTAACCTACGAGCAGTACTTC.

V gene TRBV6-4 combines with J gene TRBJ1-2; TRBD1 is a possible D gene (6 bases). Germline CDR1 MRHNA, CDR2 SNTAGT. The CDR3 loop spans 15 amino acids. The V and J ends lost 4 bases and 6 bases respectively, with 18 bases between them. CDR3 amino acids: CASSASGQPPHGYTF. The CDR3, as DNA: TGTGCCAGCAGTGCCTCGGGACAACCCCCCCATGGCTACACCTTC.

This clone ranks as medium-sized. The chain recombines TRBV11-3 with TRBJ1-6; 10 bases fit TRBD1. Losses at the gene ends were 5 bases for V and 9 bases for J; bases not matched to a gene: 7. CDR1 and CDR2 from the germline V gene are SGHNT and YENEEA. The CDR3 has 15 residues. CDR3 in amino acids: CASSIGQGESSPLHF. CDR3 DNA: TGTGCCAGCAGCATCGGACAGGGGGAAAGTTCACCCCTCCACTTT. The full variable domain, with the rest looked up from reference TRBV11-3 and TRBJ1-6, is EAGVVQSPRYKIIEKKQPVAFWCNPISGHNTLYWYLQNLGQGPELLIRYENEEAVDDSQLPKDRFSAERLKGVDSTLKIQPAELGDSAVYLCASSIGQGESSPLHFGNGTRLTVT.

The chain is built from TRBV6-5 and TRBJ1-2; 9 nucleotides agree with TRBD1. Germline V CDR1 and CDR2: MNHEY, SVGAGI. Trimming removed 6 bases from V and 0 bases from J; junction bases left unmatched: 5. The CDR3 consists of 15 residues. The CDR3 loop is CASRGGQGPNYGYTF. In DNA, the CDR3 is TGTGCCAGCAGGGGGGGACAGGGCCCTAACTATGGCTACACCTTC.

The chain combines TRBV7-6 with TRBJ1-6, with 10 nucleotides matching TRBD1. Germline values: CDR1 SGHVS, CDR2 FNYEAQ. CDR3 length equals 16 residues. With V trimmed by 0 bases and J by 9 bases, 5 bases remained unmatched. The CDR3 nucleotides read TGTGCCAGCAGCTTAGCCGGACAGGGGGACGGTTCACCCCTCCACTTT. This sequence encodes CASSLAGQGDGSPLHF.

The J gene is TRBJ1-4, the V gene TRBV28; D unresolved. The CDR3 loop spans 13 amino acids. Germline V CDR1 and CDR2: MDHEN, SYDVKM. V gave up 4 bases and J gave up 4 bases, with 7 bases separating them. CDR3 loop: CASSSNVNEKLFF. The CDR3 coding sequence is TGTGCCAGCAGTTCAAATGTTAATGAAAAACTGTTTTTT.

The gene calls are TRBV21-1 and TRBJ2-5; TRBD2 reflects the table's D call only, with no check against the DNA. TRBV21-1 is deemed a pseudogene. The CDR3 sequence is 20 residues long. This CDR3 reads CASSPTKGSGGLIIKETQYF. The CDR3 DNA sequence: TGTGCCAGCAGCCCGACCAAGGGCAGCGGGGGCCTCATAATAAAAGAGACCCAGTACTTC.

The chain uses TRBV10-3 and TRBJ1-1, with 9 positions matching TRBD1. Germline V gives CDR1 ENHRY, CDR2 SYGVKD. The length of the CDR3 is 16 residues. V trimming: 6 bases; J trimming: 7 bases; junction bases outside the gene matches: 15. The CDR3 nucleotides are TGTGCCATCAGCCCGGGACAGGGAGGGGGCAGGGGTGAAGCTTTCTTT. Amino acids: CAISPGQGGGRGEAFF.

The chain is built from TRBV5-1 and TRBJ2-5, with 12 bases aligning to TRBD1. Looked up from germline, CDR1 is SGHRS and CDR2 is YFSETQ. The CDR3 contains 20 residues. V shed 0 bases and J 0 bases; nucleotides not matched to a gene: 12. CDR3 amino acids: CASSLAGTGGSTTYQETQYF. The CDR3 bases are TGCGCCAGCAGCTTGGCGGGGACAGGGGGCAGTACTACGTACCAAGAGACCCAGTACTTC.

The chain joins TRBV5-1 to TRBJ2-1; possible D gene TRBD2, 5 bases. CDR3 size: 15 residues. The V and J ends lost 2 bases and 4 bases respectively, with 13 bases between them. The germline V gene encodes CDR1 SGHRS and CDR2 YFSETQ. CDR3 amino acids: CASSLSAGGYNEQFF. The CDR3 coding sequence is TGCGCCAGCAGCTTATCGGCGGGCGGGTACAATGAGCAGTTCTTC. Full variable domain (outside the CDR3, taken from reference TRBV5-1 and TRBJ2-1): KAGVTQTPRYLIKTRGQQVTLSCSPISGHRSVSWYQQTPGQGLQFLFEYFSETQRNKGNFPGRFSGRQFSNSRSEMNVSTLELGDSALYLCASSLSAGGYNEQFFGPGTRLTVL.

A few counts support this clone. The CDR3 bases are TGTGCCAGCAGCTGGAGCGGGAGTACGGGGGAGCTGTTTTTT. It encodes CASSWSGSTGELFF. The chain links TRBV11-3 to TRBJ2-2, with 8 bases identical to TRBD2. CDR3 size: 14 residues. The ends lost 4 bases at V and 8 bases at J; junction bases unmatched: 6. Per the germline V gene, CDR1 is SGHNT and CDR2 is YENEEA.

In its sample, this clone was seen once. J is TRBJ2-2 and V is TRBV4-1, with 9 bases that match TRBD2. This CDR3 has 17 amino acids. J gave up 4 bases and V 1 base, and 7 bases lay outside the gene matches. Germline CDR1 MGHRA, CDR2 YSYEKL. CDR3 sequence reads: CASSQVSLAGTTGELFF. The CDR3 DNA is TGCGCCAGCAGCCAAGTGTCGCTAGCGGGGACCACCGGGGAGCTGTTTTTT.

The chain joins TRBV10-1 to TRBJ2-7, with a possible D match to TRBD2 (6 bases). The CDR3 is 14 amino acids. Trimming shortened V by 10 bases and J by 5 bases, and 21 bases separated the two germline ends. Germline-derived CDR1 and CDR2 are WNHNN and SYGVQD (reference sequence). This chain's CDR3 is CATKGGVIIDEQYF. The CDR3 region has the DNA TGCGCCACCAAAGGAGGGGTAATTATAGACGAGCAGTACTTC.

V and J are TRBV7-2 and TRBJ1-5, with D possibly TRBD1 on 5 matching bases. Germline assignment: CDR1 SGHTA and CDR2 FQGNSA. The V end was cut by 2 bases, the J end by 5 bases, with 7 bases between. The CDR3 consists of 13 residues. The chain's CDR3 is CASSLLGDQPQHF. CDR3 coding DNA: TGTGCCAGCAGCTTACTAGGGGATCAGCCCCAGCATTTT.

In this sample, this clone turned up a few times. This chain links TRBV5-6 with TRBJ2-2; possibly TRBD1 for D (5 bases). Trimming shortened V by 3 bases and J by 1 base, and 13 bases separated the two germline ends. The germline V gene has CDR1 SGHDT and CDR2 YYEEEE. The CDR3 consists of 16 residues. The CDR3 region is CASSSARVGNTGELFF. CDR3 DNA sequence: TGTGCCAGCAGCTCCGCCAGGGTGGGGAACACCGGGGAGCTGTTTTTT. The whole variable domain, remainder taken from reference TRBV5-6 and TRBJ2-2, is DAGVTQSPTHLIKTRGQQVTLRCSPKSGHDTVSWYQQALGQGPQFIFQYYEEEERQRGNFPDRFSGHQFPNYSSELNVNALLLGDSALYLCASSSARVGNTGELFFGEGSRLTVL.

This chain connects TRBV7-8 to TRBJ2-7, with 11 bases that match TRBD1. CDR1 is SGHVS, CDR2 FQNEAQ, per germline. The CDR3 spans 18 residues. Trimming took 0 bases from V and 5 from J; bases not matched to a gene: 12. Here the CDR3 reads CASSLAYYSGTGGHEQYF. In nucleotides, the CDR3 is TGTGCCAGCAGCTTAGCCTACTACTCCGGGACAGGGGGTCACGAGCAGTACTTC.

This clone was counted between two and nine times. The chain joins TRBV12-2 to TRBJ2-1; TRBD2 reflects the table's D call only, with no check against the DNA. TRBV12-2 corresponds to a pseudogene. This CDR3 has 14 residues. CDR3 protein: CASPPGVTYNEQFF. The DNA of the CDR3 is TGTGCAAGTCCCCCCGGGGTTACCTACAATGAGCAGTTCTTC.

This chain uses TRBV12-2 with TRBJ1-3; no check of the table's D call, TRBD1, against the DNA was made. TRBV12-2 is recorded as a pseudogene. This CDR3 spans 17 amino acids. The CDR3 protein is CASRLVHAGYPGNTIYF. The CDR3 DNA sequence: TGTGCAAGTCGCTTAGTGCACGCAGGATACCCTGGGAACACCATATATTTT.

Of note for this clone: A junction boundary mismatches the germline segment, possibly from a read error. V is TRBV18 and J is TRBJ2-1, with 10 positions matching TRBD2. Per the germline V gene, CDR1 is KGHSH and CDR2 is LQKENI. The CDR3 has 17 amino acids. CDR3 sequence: CASSPRASSGSPGEQFF. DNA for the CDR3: TGTGCCAGCTCCCCACGGGCATCTAGCGGGAGTCCGGGTGAGCAGTTCTTC.

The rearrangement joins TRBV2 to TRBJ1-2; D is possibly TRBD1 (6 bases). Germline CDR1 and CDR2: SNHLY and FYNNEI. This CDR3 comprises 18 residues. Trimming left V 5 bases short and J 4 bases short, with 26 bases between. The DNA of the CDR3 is TGTGCCAGCAGTTTCCGCCCCCGACAGGATAGGGTGGCCTATGGCTACACCTTC. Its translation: CASSFRPRQDRVAYGYTF. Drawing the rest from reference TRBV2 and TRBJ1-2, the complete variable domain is EPEVTQTPSHQVTQMGQEVILRCVPISNHLYFYWYRQILGQKVEFLVSFYNNEISEKSEIFDDQFSVERPDGSNFTLKIRSTKLEDSAMYFCASSFRPRQDRVAYGYTFGSGTRLTVV.

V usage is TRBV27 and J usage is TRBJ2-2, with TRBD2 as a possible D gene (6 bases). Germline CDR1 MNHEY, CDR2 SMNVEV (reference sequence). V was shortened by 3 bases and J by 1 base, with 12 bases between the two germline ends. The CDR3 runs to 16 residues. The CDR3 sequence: CASSLGGLLNTGELFF. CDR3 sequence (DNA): TGTGCCAGCAGTTTGGGGGGACTCCTGAACACCGGGGAGCTGTTTTTT.

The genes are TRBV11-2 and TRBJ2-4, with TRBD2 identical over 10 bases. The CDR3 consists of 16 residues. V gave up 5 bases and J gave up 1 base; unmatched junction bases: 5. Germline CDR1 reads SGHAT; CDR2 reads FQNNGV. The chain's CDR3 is CASSRPGLAAKNIQYF. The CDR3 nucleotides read TGTGCCAGCAGCCGGCCGGGACTAGCGGCCAAAAACATTCAGTACTTC.

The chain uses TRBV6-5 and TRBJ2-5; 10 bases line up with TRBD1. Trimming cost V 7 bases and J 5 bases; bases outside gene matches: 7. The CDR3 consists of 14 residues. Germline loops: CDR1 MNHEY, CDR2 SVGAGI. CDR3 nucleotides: TGTGCCAGCACCGAAGGGACAGGGGTGGAGACCCAGTACTTC. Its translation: CASTEGTGVETQYF.

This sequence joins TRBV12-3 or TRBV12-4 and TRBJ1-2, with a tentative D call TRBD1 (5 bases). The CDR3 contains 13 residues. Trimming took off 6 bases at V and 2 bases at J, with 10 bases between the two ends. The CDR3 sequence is CASSPQENYGYTF. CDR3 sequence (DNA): TGTGCCAGCAGCCCACAGGAAAACTATGGCTACACCTTC.